The source of this T cell receptor (beta chain) is a study of cytomegalovirus exposure and HLA in healthy donors. Findings and limits, study-wide: TCR beta sequences reportedly predicted the HLA-A and HLA-B alleles of most subjects accurately. When a later analysis compared HLA-associated TCR beta chains with equally common others, the HLA-associated chains turned out to be more clonally expanded and to have lower generation probabilities. It was confirmed in vitro that three of the CMV-associated chains were specific for CMV antigens.

PCR primers comprised 60 Vbeta and 13 Jbeta primers. Here immunoSEQ multiplex PCR was the method, and the copy in TCRdb shows in-frame clones only, minus some. The sample lists roughly 180,000 clones, approximately 88% occurring once. Comments on this clone: Its target is not known.

Germline V CDR1 and CDR2: SQVTM, ANQGSEA. CDR3 length: 14 amino acids. V was shortened by 6 bases and J by 0 bases, with 15 bases between the two germline ends. The sequenced sample consisted of PBMCs. The genes are TRBV29-1 and TRBJ2-7; no reliable D call. This receptor was obtained from a man aged 25 to 45 in good health and CMV-seronegative. The CDR3 protein is CSVALDTVSYEQYF. The CDR3 coding sequence is TGCAGCGTCGCGCTCGACACCGTCTCCTACGAGCAGTACTTC.